Each of the 18 T cell receptor beta chains below was sequenced from the same sample in a study of OX40 agonist ivuxolimab in advanced cancers. Using immunoSEQ multiplex PCR, the repertoire was profiled, and TCRdb retains in-frame clones only, with some absent. The sample shows tens of thousands of clones, roughly 84% of them seen only once. The sample here was CD4+ or CD8+ T cells sorted from blood, taken in a trial of the OX40 agonist ivuxolimab. These receptors came from an adult with an advanced solid tumor such as melanoma, head and neck, liver or kidney cancer.

V and J are TRBV5-5 and TRBJ2-7; D remains ambiguous. This CDR3 has 17 residues. V lost 4 bases to trimming and J lost 0 bases, with 20 bases between them. Germline values: CDR1 SGHKS, CDR2 YYEKEE (reference sequence). DNA for the CDR3: TGTGCCAGCAGCCAAGAAGGCCCTTCCGAAAGCTCCTACGAGCAGTACTTC. Translating it yields CASSQEGPSESSYEQYF.

J is TRBJ2-7 and V is TRBV6-6; D remains unclear. Trimming stripped 6 bases from V and 4 bases from J, with 10 bases between. Germline loops: CDR1 MNHNY, CDR2 SVGAGI (reference sequence). CDR3 length: 12 amino acids. CDR3: CASSDEGYEQYF. CDR3 nucleotide sequence: TGTGCCAGCAGCGACGAAGGGTACGAGCAGTACTTC.

In this sample, this clone turned up once. The chain is built from TRBV7-9 and TRBJ2-1, with TRBD2 matching 12 bases. V lost 3 bases and J lost 8; bases outside the gene matches: 8. CDR1 and CDR2 from the germline V gene are SEHNR and FQNEAQ (reference sequence). This CDR3 spans 16 amino acids. CDR3: CASSLPSGRAVDEQFF. The CDR3 coding sequence is TGTGCCAGCAGCTTGCCTAGCGGGAGGGCCGTCGATGAGCAGTTCTTC.

CDR3 sequence reads: CASSLRSAAYEQYF. The CDR3, as DNA: TGTGCCAGCAGCTTAAGGAGCGCAGCCTACGAGCAGTACTTC. The rearrangement joins TRBV11-1 to TRBJ2-7, with unresolved D. This CDR3 spans 14 amino acids. Germline CDR1 and CDR2: SGHAT and FQDESV (reference sequence). V dropped 2 bases and J dropped 2 bases, with 10 bases sitting between them.

The chain is built from TRBV27 and TRBJ2-1; D is undetermined. V was cut by 4 bases and J by 1 base, with 8 bases left in between. CDR1 is MNHEY and CDR2 is SMNVEV in the germline V gene (reference sequence). This CDR3 is built from 14 residues. The CDR3 region has the DNA TGTGCCAGCAGTTCTCTAGGTTCCTACAATGAGCAGTTCTTC. Protein product: CASSSLGSYNEQFF.

The chain carries TRBV19 and TRBJ1-4, with TRBD1 matching 7 bases. The junction had 4 bases not matched to a gene; V was cut back by 6 bases and J by 0 bases. The length of the CDR3 is 15 residues. Per germline, CDR1 LNHDA and CDR2 SQIVND (reference sequence). CDR3 sequence (DNA): TGTGCCAGTAGCACAACAGGGGCAACTAATGAAAAACTGTTTTTT. Translating it yields CASSTTGATNEKLFF.

V usage is TRBV29-1 and J usage is TRBJ2-1; D may correspond to TRBD1 or TRBD2 (5 bases each). Trimming left V 7 bases short and J 3 bases short, with 13 bases between. The V gene's germline CDR1 is SQVTM and CDR2 ANQGSEA. There are 13 residues in the CDR3. In DNA form, the CDR3 reads TGCAGCGCTCGGGACGGACTCTACAATGAGCAGTTCTTC. Its protein product is CSARDGLYNEQFF.

The V gene is TRBV15, the J gene TRBJ2-5, with D possibly TRBD1 on 6 matching bases. Per the germline V gene, CDR1 is LNHNV and CDR2 is YYDKDF (reference sequence). There are 13 residues in the CDR3. V was trimmed by 6 bases and J by 0 bases, leaving 8 bases between them. Here the CDR3 reads CATSGQNQETQYF. The CDR3, as DNA: TGTGCCACCAGTGGACAGAACCAAGAGACCCAGTACTTC.

This chain connects TRBV7-3 to TRBJ2-7; possibly TRBD2 for D (5 bases). Looked up from germline, CDR1 is SGHTA and CDR2 is FQGTGA. CDR3 length equals 14 residues. Between the trimmed V and J ends, which lost 6 bases and 0 bases, there was a span of 12 bases. CDR3 DNA sequence: TGTGCCAGCAGTCTACTAGAGAGCTCCTACGAGCAGTACTTC. Its translation is CASSLLESSYEQYF.

The genes are TRBV7-9 and TRBJ1-3, with 8 nucleotides matching TRBD1. There are 18 residues in the CDR3. Germline V lookup: CDR1 SEHNR, CDR2 FQNEAQ (reference sequence). V was pared by 3 bases and J by 4 bases, with 14 bases of the junction left unmatched. The CDR3 coding sequence is TGTGCCAGCAGCTTTACGGCAGGGGGCGCAAAATCCGGAAACACCATATATTTT. This codes for CASSFTAGGAKSGNTIYF.

This sequence joins TRBV27 and TRBJ2-6, with TRBD1 matching over 8 bases. The V gene end was trimmed by 0 bases and the J gene end by 0 bases; junction bases not matched to a gene: 4. This CDR3 is 18 amino acids long. From germline, CDR1 is MNHEY and CDR2 SMNVEV (reference sequence). CDR3 protein: CASSLSTGVDSGANVLTF. As DNA, the CDR3 is TGTGCCAGCAGTTTATCGACAGGGGTGGACTCTGGGGCCAACGTCCTGACTTTC.

This sequence joins TRBV9 and TRBJ1-1; D unclear. V dropped 0 bases and J dropped 1 base, with 10 bases sitting between them. Germline lookup yields CDR1 SGDLS and CDR2 YYNGEE. The CDR3 runs to 15 residues. CDR3: CASSVGWGTNTEAFF. The CDR3 DNA is TGTGCCAGCAGCGTAGGTTGGGGAACGAACACTGAAGCTTTCTTT. The full variable domain, completed using reference TRBV9 and TRBJ1-1, is DSGVTQTPKHLITATGQRVTLRCSPRSGDLSVYWYQQSLDQGLQFLIQYYNGEERAKGNILERFSAQQFPDLHSELNLSSLELGDSALYFCASSVGWGTNTEAFFGQGTRLTVV.

The genes are TRBV29-1 and TRBJ2-1; 9 bases match TRBD2. The V segment lost 7 bases and the J segment 6 bases; nucleotides outside the gene matches: 16. The germline CDR1 and CDR2 sequences are SQVTM and ANQGSEA. The CDR3 is made up of 16 amino acids. The CDR3 here is CSGAGYLAGIVNEQFF. As DNA, the CDR3 is TGCAGCGGGGCAGGGTATCTAGCGGGAATAGTCAATGAGCAGTTCTTC.

By sample fraction, this clone is medium-sized. The chain uses TRBV28 and TRBJ1-5; 7 bases align to TRBD1. The J segment lost 0 bases and the V segment lost 6 bases, leaving 8 bases of the junction unmatched. The CDR3 is 16 amino acids. Germline V gene lookup returns CDR1 MDHEN and CDR2 SYDVKM. The DNA of the CDR3 is TGTGCCAGCAGACTTCCGGGACAGTATAGCAATCAGCCCCAGCATTTT. This gives the protein CASRLPGQYSNQPQHF. The full variable domain, in which reference TRBV28 and TRBJ1-5 provide the parts outside the CDR3, is DVKVTQSSRYLVKRTGEKVFLECVQDMDHENMFWYRQDPGLGLRLIYFSYDVKMKEKGDIPEGYSVSREKKERFSLILESASTNQTSMYLCASRLPGQYSNQPQHFGDGTRLSIL.

The gene calls are TRBV6-5 and TRBJ2-1; the D call may be TRBD1 or TRBD2 (7 bases each). The ends were cut back, 0 bases at V and 6 bases at J, with 12 bases in the middle. CDR1 and CDR2 (germline): MNHEY, SVGAGI. There are 15 residues in the CDR3. The CDR3 loop reads CASSYSIRGGNEQFF. CDR3 DNA: TGTGCCAGCAGTTACTCGATCAGGGGGGGCAATGAGCAGTTCTTC.

The CDR3 is CASSPSGDSEQFF. DNA of the CDR3: TGTGCCAGCAGCCCTTCAGGGGATAGTGAGCAGTTCTTC. The V and J genes are TRBV7-6 and TRBJ2-1; possible D gene TRBD1, 6 bases. The V end was cut by 5 bases, the J end by 9 bases, with 14 bases between. Germline V CDR1 and CDR2: SGHVS, FNYEAQ. The CDR3 runs to 13 residues.

The CDR3 bases are TGTGCCAGCAGTTCTAGTCCCGGGACAGGCCCCTACGAGCAGTACTTC. Its translation: CASSSSPGTGPYEQYF. The chain recombines TRBV27 with TRBJ2-7, with 8 bases matching TRBD1. V was pared by 4 bases and J by 2 bases, with 10 bases of the junction left unmatched. The CDR3 has 16 amino acids. CDR1 and CDR2 from the germline V gene are MNHEY and SMNVEV (reference sequence).

This clone has only one observation. The chain uses TRBV6-1 and TRBJ2-2, with D uncertain. Deletions cut 2 bases from V and 3 bases from J, with 7 bases between. CDR3 length equals 14 residues. The germline gives CDR1 MNHNS, CDR2 SASEGT. DNA of the CDR3: TGTGCCAGCAGTGAAACGAGTTACACCGGGGAGCTGTTTTTT. Protein product: CASSETSYTGELFF.